The rows below give T cell receptor beta chains drawn from one sample of a study of blood T cell repertoires in COVID-19. The data were produced by immunoSEQ multiplex PCR, yet TCRdb's version contains in-frame clones alone and is incomplete. This table has about 280,000 clones, 85% appearing once. The sample taken for sequencing was PBMCs or T cells enriched from blood (not recorded which). The receptor set was obtained from a woman aged 45-65 years who had recovered from COVID-19. Both conserved end residues are part of each CDR3. A D gene is named only where the DNA matches it firmly. Clone size is stated in some rows and not others, as once, few, many or a class when expanded.

V gene,D gene,J gene,clone size,CDR3 DNA,CDR3 protein
TRBV3-1/TRBV3-2,NA,TRBJ1-2,once,TGTGCCAGCAGCTTTCTGGAGGGCTCCTATGGCTACACCTTC,CASSFLEGSYGYTF
TRBV18,TRBD1,TRBJ2-7,once,TGTGCCAGCTCACTGGGACAGAACTACGAGCAGTACTTC,CASSLGQNYEQYF
TRBV29-1,NA,TRBJ1-2,NA,TGCAGCGTTGTTGACAGGTTGGGCTATGGCTACACCTTC,CSVVDRLGYGYTF
TRBV27,NA,TRBJ1-6,once,TGTGCCAGCAGTTTATCCGGGTACTTGGATTCACCCCTCCACTTT,CASSLSGYLDSPLHF
TRBV5-5,NA,TRBJ1-1,NA,TGTGCCAGCAGCTCGACAGGCCAGGGAGCTTTCTTT,CASSSTGQGAFF
TRBV30,NA,TRBJ1-3,NA,TGTGCCTGGCAGGCAGGGGTTGGAAACACCATATATTTT,CAWQAGVGNTIYF
TRBV24-1,NA,TRBJ2-2,once,TGTGCCACCAGTGATTTAAAGAGTCACGGGGAGCTGTTTTTT,CATSDLKSHGELFF
TRBV6-5,TRBD1,TRBJ1-6,few,TGTGCCAGCAGTAGGGCGACAGGGGAAAGTTCACCCCTCCACTTT,CASSRATGESSPLHF
TRBV19,NA,TRBJ1-5,once,TGTGCCAGCTCACTAGTCCGGGGGGATGGCAATCAGCCCCAGCATTTT,CASSLVRGDGNQPQHF
TRBV7-7,NA,TRBJ2-1,NA,TGTGCCAGCAGCTTAGACTACTACAATGAGCAGTTCTTC,CASSLDYYNEQFF
TRBV5-6,NA,TRBJ1-4,NA,TGTGCCAGCAGCCAGGGGAGAGGGGAAAAACTGTTTTTT,CASSQGRGEKLFF
TRBV29-1,NA,TRBJ1-4,NA,TGCAGCGTTGCGACAGACCCACCTGAAAAACTGTTTTTT,CSVATDPPEKLFF
TRBV19,NA,TRBJ2-1,NA,TGTGCCAGTAGTATAACCGGGAACAATGAGCAGTTCTTC,CASSITGNNEQFF
TRBV9,TRBD1,TRBJ1-2,NA,TGTGCCAGCAGCATAGGACAGGGTAAAGGTGGCTACACCTTC,CASSIGQGKGGYTF
TRBV7-9,NA,TRBJ2-1,NA,TGTGCCAGCAGCTTTTTCGGGATCAACAAAAATGAGCAGTTCTTC,CASSFFGINKNEQFF
TRBV28,NA,TRBJ1-5,NA,TGTGCCAGCAGCTATGGACATGATCAGCCCCAGCATTTT,CASSYGHDQPQHF
TRBV3-1/TRBV3-2,TRBD1,TRBJ2-7,once,TGTGCCAGCAGCCGGGGACAGACCACCTACGAGCAGTACTTC,CASSRGQTTYEQYF
TRBV5-1,NA,TRBJ2-3,once,TGCGCCAGCAGCCAAAATCCCGGGGATACGCAGTATTTT,CASSQNPGDTQYF
TRBV12-3/TRBV12-4,NA,TRBJ2-5,NA,TGTGCCAGCAGTTCGAGGGAGACCCAGTACTTC,CASSSRETQYF
TRBV9,NA,TRBJ2-1,NA,TGTGCCAGCAGCGCAGTACATGAGCAGTTCTTC,CASSAVHEQFF
TRBV5-1,NA,TRBJ2-1,NA,TGCGCCAGCAGCTTGGCGAGATCTTATGAGCAGTTCTTC,CASSLARSYEQFF
TRBV18,NA,TRBJ1-4,NA,TGTGCCAGCTCACCGTCCTATAGAAATGAAAAACTGTTTTTT,CASSPSYRNEKLFF
TRBV9,NA,TRBJ2-3,NA,TGTGCCAGCGGATCGTTTAGCGGCACAGATACGCAGTATTTT,CASGSFSGTDTQYF
TRBV5-1,NA,TRBJ2-5,NA,TGCGCCAGCAGCTACAACCAAGAGACCCAGTACTTC,CASSYNQETQYF
TRBV6-1,NA,TRBJ1-1,once,TGTGCCAGCAGTGACCCCCCGCGAGGGAACACTGAAGCTTTCTTT,CASSDPPRGNTEAFF
TRBV2,NA,TRBJ1-1,NA,TGTGCCAGCAGGCTCGCCTGGGAGGACACTGAAGCTTTCTTT,CASRLAWEDTEAFF
TRBV27,TRBD1,TRBJ1-2,NA,TGTGCCAGCAGTTTATCGTGGACAGGGGTCTATGGCTACACCTTC,CASSLSWTGVYGYTF
TRBV14,NA,TRBJ1-4,few,TGTGCCAGCAGCACGGAGTCGATGGATGAAAAACTGTTTTTT,CASSTESMDEKLFF
TRBV19,TRBD1,TRBJ1-3,NA,TGTGCCAGTAGCGGGACAGCTGGAAACACCATATATTTT,CASSGTAGNTIYF
TRBV19,TRBD1,TRBJ1-2,NA,TGTGCCAGTAGTATTTTCCAGACAGGGGGCATCGTCTACACCTTC,CASSIFQTGGIVYTF
TRBV29-1,NA,TRBJ1-1,NA,TGCAGCGTTGAGTCACAGGCGAACACTGAAGCTTTCTTT,CSVESQANTEAFF
TRBV4-2,TRBD2,TRBJ2-3,NA,TGTGCCAGCAGCCAAGATTTCGGGACTAGCGGAACAGATACGCAGTATTTT,CASSQDFGTSGTDTQYF
TRBV5-1,TRBD2,TRBJ2-7,NA,TGCGCCAGCAGCTTACTAGCGGGAGCCTCCTACGAGCAGTACTTC,CASSLLAGASYEQYF
TRBV28,NA,TRBJ1-2,NA,TGTGCCAGCACCCCCCCCAGGGTTCCCGGCTACACCTTC,CASTPPRVPGYTF
TRBV19,TRBD1,TRBJ1-5,NA,TGTGCCAGTAGTCTTCGATGGACAGGGGATCAGCCCCAGCATTTT,CASSLRWTGDQPQHF
TRBV3-1/TRBV3-2,NA,TRBJ1-1,NA,TGTGCCAGCAGCCAAGATGGTAACAGAAGGAACACTGAAGCTTTCTTT,CASSQDGNRRNTEAFF
TRBV18,TRBD2,TRBJ2-3,NA,TGTGCCAGCTCCCCTAGCGGGGGGGAAGATACGCAGTATTTT,CASSPSGGEDTQYF
TRBV11-3,NA,TRBJ1-1,NA,TGTGCCAGCAGCTGGACAGTTAATACTGAAGCTTTCTTT,CASSWTVNTEAFF
TRBV27,TRBD1,TRBJ1-2,NA,TGTGCCACCTACGAACAGGGGGCCATCGGAGGCTACACCTTC,CATYEQGAIGGYTF
TRBV3-1/TRBV3-2,TRBD1,TRBJ1-2,NA,TGTGCCAGCAGCCGACAGGGGGCGTATGGCTACACCTTC,CASSRQGAYGYTF
TRBV20-1,NA,TRBJ2-1,once,TGCAGTGCTAGGACTAGTTATCAGCAGTTCTTC,CSARTSYQQFF
TRBV5-1,TRBD1,TRBJ1-2,few,TGCGCCAGCAGCTGGGGACAGGGGGCCGAGTTTCAGAATGGCTACACCTTC,CASSWGQGAEFQNGYTF